The clone carrying this T cell receptor beta chain was detected only a few times. Germline and junction disagree at one end, which may indicate a read error. One entry per CDR3 protein, called by TCRdb with MiXCR from the 5' RACE reads. The data hold about 390,000 distinct CDR3 sequences, with around a fifth observed a single time. Germline V gene data show CDR1 as SGHRS and CDR2 as YFSETQ. The CDR3 loop spans 16 amino acids. The sample comes from a study of T-cell memory formation after mild COVID-19. This sequence was found in an adult woman who had mild COVID-19 (a few samples of this study predate the infection). Cell type and time point are not known. The chain links TRBV5-1 to TRBJ2-1; D perhaps matches TRBD1 (6 bases). Material for sequencing was PBMCs or a T cell subset sorted from them (not recorded which). The CDR3 loop reads CASSLVGDISYDEQFF. In DNA form, the CDR3 reads TGCGCCAGCAGCTTGGTAGGGGACATAAGCTACGATGAGCAGTTCTTC.